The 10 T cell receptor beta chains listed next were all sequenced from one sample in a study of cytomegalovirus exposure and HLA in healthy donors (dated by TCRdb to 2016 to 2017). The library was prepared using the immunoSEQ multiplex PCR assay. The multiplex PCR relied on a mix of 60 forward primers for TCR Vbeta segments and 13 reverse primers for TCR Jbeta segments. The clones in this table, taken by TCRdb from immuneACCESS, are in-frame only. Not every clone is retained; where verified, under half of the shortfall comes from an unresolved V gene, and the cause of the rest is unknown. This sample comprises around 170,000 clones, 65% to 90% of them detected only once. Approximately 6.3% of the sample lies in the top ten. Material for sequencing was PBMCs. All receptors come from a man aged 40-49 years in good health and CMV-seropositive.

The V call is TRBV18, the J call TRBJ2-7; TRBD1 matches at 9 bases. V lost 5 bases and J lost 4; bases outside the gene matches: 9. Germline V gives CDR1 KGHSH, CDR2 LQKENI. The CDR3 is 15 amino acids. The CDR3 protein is CASSSGTGIRYEQYF. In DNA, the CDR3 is TGTGCCAGCTCATCCGGGACAGGGATACGGTACGAGCAGTACTTC.

CDR3 in amino acids: CASSLDGGAGQPQHF. DNA for the CDR3: TGTGCCAGCAGCTTAGATGGGGGGGCTGGTCAGCCCCAGCATTTT. V and J are TRBV11-2 and TRBJ1-5, with TRBD1 as a possible D gene (6 bases). Trimming took off 0 bases at V and 6 bases at J, with 12 bases between the two ends. Germline CDR1 reads SGHAT; CDR2 reads FQNNGV. CDR3 length: 15 residues.

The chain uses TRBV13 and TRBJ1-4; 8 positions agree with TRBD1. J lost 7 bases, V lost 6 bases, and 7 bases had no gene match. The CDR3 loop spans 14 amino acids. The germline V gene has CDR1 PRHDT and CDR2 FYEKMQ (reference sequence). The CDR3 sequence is CASRDRGATEKLFF. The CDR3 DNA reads TGTGCCAGCAGAGACAGGGGAGCTACTGAAAAACTGTTTTTT.

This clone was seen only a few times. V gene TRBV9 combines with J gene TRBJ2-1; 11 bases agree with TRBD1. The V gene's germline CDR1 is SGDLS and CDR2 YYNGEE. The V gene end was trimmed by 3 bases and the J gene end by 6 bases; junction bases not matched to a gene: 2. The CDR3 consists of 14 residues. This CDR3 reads CASSAGQGANEQFF. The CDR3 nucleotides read TGTGCCAGCAGCGCCGGACAGGGGGCCAATGAGCAGTTCTTC. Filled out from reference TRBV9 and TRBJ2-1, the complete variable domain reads DSGVTQTPKHLITATGQRVTLRCSPRSGDLSVYWYQQSLDQGLQFLIQYYNGEERAKGNILERFSAQQFPDLHSELNLSSLELGDSALYFCASSAGQGANEQFFGPGTRLTVL.

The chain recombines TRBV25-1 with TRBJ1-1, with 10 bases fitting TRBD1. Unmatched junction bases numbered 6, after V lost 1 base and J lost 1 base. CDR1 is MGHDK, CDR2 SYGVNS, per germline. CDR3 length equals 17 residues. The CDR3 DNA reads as TGTGCCAGCAGTGAATGGGGGACAGGGGTAGGGAACACTGAAGCTTTCTTT. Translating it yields CASSEWGTGVGNTEAFF.

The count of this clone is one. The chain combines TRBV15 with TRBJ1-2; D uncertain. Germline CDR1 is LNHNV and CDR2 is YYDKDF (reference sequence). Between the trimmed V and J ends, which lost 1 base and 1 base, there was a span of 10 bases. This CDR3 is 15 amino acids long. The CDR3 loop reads CATSRVEGYNYGYTF. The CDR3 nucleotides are TGTGCCACCAGCAGAGTGGAGGGTTATAACTATGGCTACACCTTC.

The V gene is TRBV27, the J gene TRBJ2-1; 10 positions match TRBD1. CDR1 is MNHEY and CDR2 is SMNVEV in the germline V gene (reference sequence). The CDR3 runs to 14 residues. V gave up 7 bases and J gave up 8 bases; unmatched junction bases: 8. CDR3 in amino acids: CASKYRDRGYEQFF. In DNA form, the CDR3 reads TGTGCCAGCAAGTACCGGGACAGGGGTTATGAGCAGTTCTTC.

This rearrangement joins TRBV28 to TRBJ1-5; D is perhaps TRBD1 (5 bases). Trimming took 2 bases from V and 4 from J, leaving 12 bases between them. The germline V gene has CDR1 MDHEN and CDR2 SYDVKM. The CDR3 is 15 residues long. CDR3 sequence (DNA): TGTGCCAGCAGTTTACGGGGGGAAGGGAATCAGCCCCAGCATTTT. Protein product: CASSLRGEGNQPQHF.

CDR3 nucleotide sequence: TGTGCCAGCTCTCCCCAGGAGGGGGGACTACTCTACAATGAGCAGTTCTTC. This gives the protein CASSPQEGGLLYNEQFF. This chain joins TRBV18 and TRBJ2-1; tentative D call: TRBD2 (7 bases). The CDR3 runs 17 residues. Germline values: CDR1 KGHSH, CDR2 LQKENI. Trimming removed 6 bases at V and 3 bases at J, with 21 bases between.

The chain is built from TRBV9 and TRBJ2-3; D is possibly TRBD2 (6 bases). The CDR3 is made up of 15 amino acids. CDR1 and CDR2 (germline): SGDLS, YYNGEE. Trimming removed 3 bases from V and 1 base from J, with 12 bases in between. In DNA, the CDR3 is TGTGCCAGCAGCGAACCAGGGACTGGCACAGATACGCAGTATTTT. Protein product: CASSEPGTGTDTQYF. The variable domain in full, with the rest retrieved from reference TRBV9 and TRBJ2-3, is DSGVTQTPKHLITATGQRVTLRCSPRSGDLSVYWYQQSLDQGLQFLIQYYNGEERAKGNILERFSAQQFPDLHSELNLSSLELGDSALYFCASSEPGTGTDTQYFGPGTRLTVL.